This T cell receptor beta chain was recovered during a study of beta chain features in type 1 diabetes. Study findings and constraints: TCRB CDR3 length was moderately but significantly reduced in all four CD4+ subsets of Type 1 diabetes patients.

This CDR3 region has 14 residues. Trimming took 5 bases from V and 2 from J, leaving 11 bases between them. Germline V gene data show CDR1 as SGHTA and CDR2 as FQGTGA. The entirety of the isolated RNA underwent reverse transcription, so expressed TCRB transcripts were sequenced. The assay was immunoSEQ multiplex PCR, and TCRdb's table has in-frame clones only and misses some. The repertoire holds about 47,000 clones, with approximately 40% as singletons. This clone was found a few times. Its specificity is not known. The material sequenced was stem cell memory CD4+ T cells from blood. The receptor comes from a man aged 30 to 39 with type 1 diabetes. This chain joins TRBV7-3 and TRBJ2-3, with D unresolved. The CDR3 loop reads CASSRDAATDTQYF. DNA for the CDR3: TGTGCCAGCAGCCGTGACGCGGCCACAGATACGCAGTATTTT.